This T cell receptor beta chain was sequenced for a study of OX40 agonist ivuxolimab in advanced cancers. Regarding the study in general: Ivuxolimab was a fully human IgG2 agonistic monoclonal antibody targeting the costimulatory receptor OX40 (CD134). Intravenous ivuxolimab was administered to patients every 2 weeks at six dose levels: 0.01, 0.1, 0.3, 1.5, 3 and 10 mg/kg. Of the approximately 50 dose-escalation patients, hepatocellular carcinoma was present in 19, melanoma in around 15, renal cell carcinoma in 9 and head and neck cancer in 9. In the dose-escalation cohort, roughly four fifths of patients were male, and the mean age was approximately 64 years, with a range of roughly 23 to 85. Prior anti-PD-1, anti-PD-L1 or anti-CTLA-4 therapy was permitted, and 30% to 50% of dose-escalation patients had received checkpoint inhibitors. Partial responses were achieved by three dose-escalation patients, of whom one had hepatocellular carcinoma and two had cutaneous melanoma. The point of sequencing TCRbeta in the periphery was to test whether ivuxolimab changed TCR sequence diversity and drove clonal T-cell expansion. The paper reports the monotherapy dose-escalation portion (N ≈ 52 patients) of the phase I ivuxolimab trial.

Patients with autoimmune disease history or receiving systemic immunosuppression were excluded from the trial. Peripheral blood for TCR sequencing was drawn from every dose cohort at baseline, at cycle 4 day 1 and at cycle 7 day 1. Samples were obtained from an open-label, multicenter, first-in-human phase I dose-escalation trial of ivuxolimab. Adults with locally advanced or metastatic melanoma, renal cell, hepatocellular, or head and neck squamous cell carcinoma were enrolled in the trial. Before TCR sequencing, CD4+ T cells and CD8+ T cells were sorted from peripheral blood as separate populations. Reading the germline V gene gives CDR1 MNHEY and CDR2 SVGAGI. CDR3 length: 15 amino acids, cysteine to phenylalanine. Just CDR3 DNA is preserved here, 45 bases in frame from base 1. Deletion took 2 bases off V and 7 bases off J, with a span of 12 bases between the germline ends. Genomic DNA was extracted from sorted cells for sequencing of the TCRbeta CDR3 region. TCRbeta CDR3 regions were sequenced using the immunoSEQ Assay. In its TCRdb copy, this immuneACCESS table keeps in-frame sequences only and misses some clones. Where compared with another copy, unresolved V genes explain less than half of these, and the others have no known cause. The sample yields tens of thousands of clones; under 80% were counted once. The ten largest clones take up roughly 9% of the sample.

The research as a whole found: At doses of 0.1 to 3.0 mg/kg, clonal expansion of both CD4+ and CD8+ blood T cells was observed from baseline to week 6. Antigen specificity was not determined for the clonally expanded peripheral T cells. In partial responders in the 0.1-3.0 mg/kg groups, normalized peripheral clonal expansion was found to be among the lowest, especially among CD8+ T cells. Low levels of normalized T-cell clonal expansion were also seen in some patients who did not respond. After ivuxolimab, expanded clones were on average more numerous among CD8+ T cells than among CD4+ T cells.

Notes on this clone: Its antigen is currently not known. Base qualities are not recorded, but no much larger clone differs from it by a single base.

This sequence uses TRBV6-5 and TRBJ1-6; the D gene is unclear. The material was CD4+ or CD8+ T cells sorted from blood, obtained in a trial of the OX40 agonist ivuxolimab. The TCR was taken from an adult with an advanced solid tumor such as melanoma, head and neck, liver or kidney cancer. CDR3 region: CASSYGTVGNSPLHF. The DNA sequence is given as TGTGCCAGCAGTTACGGAACGGTGGGGAATTCACCCCTCCACTTT.